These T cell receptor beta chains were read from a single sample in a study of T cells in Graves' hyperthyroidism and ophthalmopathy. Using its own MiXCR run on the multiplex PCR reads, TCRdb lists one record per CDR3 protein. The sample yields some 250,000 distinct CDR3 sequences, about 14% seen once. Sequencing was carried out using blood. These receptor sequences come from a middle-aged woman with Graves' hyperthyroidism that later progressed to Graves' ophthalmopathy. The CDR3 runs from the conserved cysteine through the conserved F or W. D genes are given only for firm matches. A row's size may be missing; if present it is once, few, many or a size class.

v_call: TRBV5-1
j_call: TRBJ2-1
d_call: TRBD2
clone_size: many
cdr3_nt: TGCGCCAGCATGCCGGTGGGCGGGAGCTATGAGCAGTTCTTC
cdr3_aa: CASMPVGGSYEQFF

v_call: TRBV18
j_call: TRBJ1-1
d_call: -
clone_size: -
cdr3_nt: TGTGCCAGCTCACCCGAGGGGTACACTGAAGCTTTCTTT
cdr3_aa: CASSPEGYTEAFF

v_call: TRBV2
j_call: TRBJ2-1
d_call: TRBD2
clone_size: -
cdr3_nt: TGTGCCAGCCTCTTCCCAGCGGGGGACAATGAGCAGTTCTTC
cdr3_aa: CASLFPAGDNEQFF

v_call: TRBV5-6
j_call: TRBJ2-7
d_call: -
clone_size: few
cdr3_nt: TGTGCCAGCAGCATGCTAGGGATTCTTTACGAGCAGTACTTC
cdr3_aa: CASSMLGILYEQYF

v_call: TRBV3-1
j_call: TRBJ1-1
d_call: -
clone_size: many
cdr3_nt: TGTGCCAGCAGCCATTCGAACAGGGCGTTTAAAGCTGAAGCTTTCTTT
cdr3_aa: CASSHSNRAFKAEAFF

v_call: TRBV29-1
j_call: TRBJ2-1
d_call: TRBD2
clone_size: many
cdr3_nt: TGCAGCGTTGAAGATCAAGGGGAGCGGGACGGGGAGCAGTTCTTC
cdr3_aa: CSVEDQGERDGEQFF

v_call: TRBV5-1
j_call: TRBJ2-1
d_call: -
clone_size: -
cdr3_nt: TGCGCCAGCAGCTTGTTTGCTCAGGGCTCCTACAATGAGCAGTTCTTC
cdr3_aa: CASSLFAQGSYNEQFF

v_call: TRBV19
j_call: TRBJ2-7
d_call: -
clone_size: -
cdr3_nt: TGTGCCAGTAGTCGTGAGGTTAAGGGCAGACCCCTCTACGAGCAGTACTTC
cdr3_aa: CASSREVKGRPLYEQYF

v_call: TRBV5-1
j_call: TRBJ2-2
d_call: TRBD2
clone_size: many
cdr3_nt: TGCGCCAGCAGCTTTTTGAGACTAGCAGGCGGGGAGCTGTTTTTT
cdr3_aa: CASSFLRLAGGELFF

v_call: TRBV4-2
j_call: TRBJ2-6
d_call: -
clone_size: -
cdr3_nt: TGTGCCAGCAGCCGCATTCACGGGACTGGAACCTCTGGGGCCAACGTCCTGACTTTC
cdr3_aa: CASSRIHGTGTSGANVLTF

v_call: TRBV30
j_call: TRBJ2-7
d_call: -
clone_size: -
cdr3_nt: TGTGCCTGGATTGGCCCCTACGAGCAGTACTTC
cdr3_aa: CAWIGPYEQYF

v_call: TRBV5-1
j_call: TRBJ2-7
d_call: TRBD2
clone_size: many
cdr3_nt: TGCGCCAGCAGCTATAGCGGGTCCTCCTACGAGCAGTACTTC
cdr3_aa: CASSYSGSSYEQYF

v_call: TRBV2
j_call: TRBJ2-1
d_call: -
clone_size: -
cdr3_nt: -
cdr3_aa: CASSSFRLRFGAGTLRRNEQFF

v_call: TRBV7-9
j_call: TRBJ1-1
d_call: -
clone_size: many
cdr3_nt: TGTGCCAGCAGCTTAGGGATCGGGTCTGAAGCTTTCTTT
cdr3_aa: CASSLGIGSEAFF

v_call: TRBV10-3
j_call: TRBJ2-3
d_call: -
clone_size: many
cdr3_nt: TGTGCCATCAGCATGCAGGGAAGCACAGATACGCAGTATTTT
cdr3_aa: CAISMQGSTDTQYF

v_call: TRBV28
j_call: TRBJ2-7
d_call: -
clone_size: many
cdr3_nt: TGTGCCAGCAGCTTTCCGGGACACAGCTACGAGCAGTACTTC
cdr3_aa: CASSFPGHSYEQYF

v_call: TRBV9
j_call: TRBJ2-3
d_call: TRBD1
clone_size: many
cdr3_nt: TGTGCCAGCAGCCGGGACAGGGTCGCAGATACGCAGTATTTT
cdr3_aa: CASSRDRVADTQYF

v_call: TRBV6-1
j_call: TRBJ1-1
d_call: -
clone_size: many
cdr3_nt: TGTGCCAGCAGTTCACCGGGAGACTACACTGAAGCTTTCTTT
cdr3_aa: CASSSPGDYTEAFF

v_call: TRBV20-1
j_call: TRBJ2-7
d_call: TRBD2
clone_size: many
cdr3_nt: TGCAGTGTAATAGTTATGACTAGCGGGGAGCAGTACTTC
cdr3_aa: CSVIVMTSGEQYF

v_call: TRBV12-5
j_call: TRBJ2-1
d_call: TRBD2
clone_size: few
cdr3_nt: TGTGCTAGTGGCCATCAAACTAGCGGGAGAATCTATGAGCAGTTCTTC
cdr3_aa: CASGHQTSGRIYEQFF

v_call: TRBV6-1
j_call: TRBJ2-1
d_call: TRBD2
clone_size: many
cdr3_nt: TGTGCCAGCAGTTTGATCGGGGCTAGCGGGATCAGCTCCTACAATGAGCAGTTCTTC
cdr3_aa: CASSLIGASGISSYNEQFF

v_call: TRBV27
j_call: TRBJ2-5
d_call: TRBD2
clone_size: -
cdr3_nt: TGTGCCAGCAAAGCATCCGGGACTAGCGGGATGCTCAAGAAGACCCAGTACTTC
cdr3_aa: CASKASGTSGMLKKTQYF

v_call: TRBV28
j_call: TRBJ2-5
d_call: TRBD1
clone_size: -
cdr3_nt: TGTGCCAGCAGAGGGGACAGGGGGCAGGAGACCCAGTACTTC
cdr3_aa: CASRGDRGQETQYF

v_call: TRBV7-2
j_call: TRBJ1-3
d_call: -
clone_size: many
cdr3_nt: TGTGCCAGCAGTCAAGGGGGGGGCCCTGGAAACACCATATATTTT
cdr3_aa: CASSQGGGPGNTIYF

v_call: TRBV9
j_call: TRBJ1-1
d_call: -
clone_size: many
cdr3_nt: TGTGCCAGCAGCCGGACAGTTTCTGGATGGGGGGGTAACACTGAAGCTTTCTTT
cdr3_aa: CASSRTVSGWGGNTEAFF

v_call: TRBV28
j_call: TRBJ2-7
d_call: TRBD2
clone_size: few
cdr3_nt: TGTGCCAGCAGTCCCCCACTAGCGGGAGGGCCCTCCTACGAGCAGTACTTC
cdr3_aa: CASSPPLAGGPSYEQYF

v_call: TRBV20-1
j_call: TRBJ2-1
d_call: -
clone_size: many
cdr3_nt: TGCAGTGCTAGAGGGGGGGGCGTTCAGCAGTTCTTC
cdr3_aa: CSARGGGVQQFF

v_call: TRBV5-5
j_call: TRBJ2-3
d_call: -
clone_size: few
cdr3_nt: TGTGCCAGCAGTTCGCGGGACAGTCCCGATACGCAGTATTTT
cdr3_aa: CASSSRDSPDTQYF

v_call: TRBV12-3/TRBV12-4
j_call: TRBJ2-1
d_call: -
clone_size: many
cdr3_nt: TGTGCCAGCAGTCCCCATGGGGACCCCTCATCCAATGAGCAGTTCTTC
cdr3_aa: CASSPHGDPSSNEQFF

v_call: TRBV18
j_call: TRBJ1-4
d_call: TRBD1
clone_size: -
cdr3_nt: TGTGCCAGCTCACCACCGGACAGGGTTCGGGAAAAACTGTTTTTT
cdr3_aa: CASSPPDRVREKLFF

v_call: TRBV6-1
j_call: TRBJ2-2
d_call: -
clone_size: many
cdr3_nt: TGTGCCAGCAGTGAGGGGACGGTCGGGGCCGGGGAGCTGTTTTTT
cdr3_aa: CASSEGTVGAGELFF

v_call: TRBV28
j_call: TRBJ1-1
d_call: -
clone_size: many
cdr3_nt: TGTGCCAGCATGGAGGGGGTAAAACATGAAGCTTTCTTT
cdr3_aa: CASMEGVKHEAFF

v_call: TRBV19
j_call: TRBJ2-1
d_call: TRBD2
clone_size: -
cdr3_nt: TGTGCCAGTAGTTCCAGGACTAGCGCCCTTGGTAGGAAGCAGTTCTTC
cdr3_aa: CASSSRTSALGRKQFF

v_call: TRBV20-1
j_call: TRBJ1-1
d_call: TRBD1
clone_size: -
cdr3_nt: TGCAGTGCTGGGAGGACAGGGGTAGGCACTGAAGCTTTCTTT
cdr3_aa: CSAGRTGVGTEAFF

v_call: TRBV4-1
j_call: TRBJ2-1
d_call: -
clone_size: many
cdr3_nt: TGCGCCAGCAGCCAAGTCATAATCCCAGGCCATGAGCAGTTCTTC
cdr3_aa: CASSQVIIPGHEQFF

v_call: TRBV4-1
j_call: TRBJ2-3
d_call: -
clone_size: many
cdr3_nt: TGCGCCAGCAGCCGGGTCCCCTTCCCTGTCACAGATACGCAGTATTTT
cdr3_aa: CASSRVPFPVTDTQYF

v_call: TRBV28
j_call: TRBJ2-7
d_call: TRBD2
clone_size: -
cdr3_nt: TGTGCCAGCAGCCAAGCCGCTAGCGGGATTGACGAGCAGTACTTC
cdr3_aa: CASSQAASGIDEQYF

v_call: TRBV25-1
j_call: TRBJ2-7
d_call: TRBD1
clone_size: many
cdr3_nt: TGTGCCAGCCATGCCGTTGGGCAGGGGGTCGACGAGCAGTACTTC
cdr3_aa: CASHAVGQGVDEQYF

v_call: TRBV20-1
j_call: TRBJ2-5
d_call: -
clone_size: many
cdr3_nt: TGCAGTGCCCTTGGGACCGACGGCGGAGAGACCCAGTACTTC
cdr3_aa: CSALGTDGGETQYF

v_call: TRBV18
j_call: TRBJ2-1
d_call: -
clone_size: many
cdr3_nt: TGTGCCAGCTCACCAGGGCAGGCAAGCTCCTACAATGAGCAGTTCTTC
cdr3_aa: CASSPGQASSYNEQFF

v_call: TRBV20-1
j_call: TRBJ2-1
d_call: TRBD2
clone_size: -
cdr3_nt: TGCAGTGCTATACCTCAAACTAGCGGGAGCTACAATGAGCAGTTCTTC
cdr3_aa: CSAIPQTSGSYNEQFF

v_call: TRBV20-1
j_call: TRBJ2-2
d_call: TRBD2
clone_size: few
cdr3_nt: TGCAGTGCCCGACTAGCGGAGAGGAACACCGGGGAGCTGTTTTTT
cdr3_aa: CSARLAERNTGELFF

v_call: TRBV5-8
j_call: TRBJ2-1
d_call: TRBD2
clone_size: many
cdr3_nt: TGTGCCAGCAGCTTAGGGACTATATACAATGAGCAGTTCTTC
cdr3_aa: CASSLGTIYNEQFF

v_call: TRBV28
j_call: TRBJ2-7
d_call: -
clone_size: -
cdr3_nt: TGTGCCAGCAGTTTTGGTAGAATGGACTCCTACGAGCAGTACTTC
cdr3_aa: CASSFGRMDSYEQYF

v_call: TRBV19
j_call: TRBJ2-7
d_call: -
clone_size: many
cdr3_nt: TGTGCCAGTAGTTTCGGACCTAACTACGAGCAGTACTTC
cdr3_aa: CASSFGPNYEQYF

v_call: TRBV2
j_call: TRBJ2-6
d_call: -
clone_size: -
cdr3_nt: TGTGCCAGCAGTGAACGCAGCAGCTCTGGGGCCAACGTCCTGACTTTC
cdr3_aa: CASSERSSSGANVLTF

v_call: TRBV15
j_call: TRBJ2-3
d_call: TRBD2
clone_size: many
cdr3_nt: TGTGCCACCAGCAGAGATCTGGCGGGAGGGTCAGATACGCAGTATTTT
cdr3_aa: CATSRDLAGGSDTQYF

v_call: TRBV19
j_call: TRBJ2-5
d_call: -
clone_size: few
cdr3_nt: TGTGCCAGTAGTATTGCAGGGATGGCGGAGACCCAGTACTTC
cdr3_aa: CASSIAGMAETQYF

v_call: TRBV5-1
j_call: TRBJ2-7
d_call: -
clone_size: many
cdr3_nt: TGCGCCAGCAGCGGACTAAGTTCGGGGGCCGAGCAGTACTTC
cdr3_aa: CASSGLSSGAEQYF

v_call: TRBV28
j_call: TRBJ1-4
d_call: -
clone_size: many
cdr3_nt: TGTGCCAGCAGTCCGCGTTGGGAAAAACTGTTTTTT
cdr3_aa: CASSPRWEKLFF